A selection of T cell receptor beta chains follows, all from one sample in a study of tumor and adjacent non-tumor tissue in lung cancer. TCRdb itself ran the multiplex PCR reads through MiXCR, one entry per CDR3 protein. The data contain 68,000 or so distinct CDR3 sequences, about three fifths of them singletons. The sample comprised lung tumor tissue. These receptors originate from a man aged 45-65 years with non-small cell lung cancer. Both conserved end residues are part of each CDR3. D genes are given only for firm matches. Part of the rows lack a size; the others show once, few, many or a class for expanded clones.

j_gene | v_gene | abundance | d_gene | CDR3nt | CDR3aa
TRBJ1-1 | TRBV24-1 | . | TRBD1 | TGTGCCACCAGTGCCCGGGACAGGGCCGGGGGTACTGAAGCTGTCTTT | CATSARDRAGGTEAVF
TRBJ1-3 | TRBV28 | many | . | TGTGCCAGCAGTGAACAAACTGGACGGAGAACTGGAAACACCATATATTTT | CASSEQTGRRTGNTIYF
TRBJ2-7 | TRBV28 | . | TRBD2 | TGTGCCAGCAGCCTCCACCGGGTAGCGGGGGGCTACGAGCAGTACTTC | CASSLHRVAGGYEQYF
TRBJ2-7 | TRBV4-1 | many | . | TGCGCCAGCAGCCTGGACCAGCGGAGCTACGAGCAGTACTTC | CASSLDQRSYEQYF
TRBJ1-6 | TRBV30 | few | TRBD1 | TGTGCCTGGATGTTCGGGACAGGGTCTTCACCCCTCCACTTT | CAWMFGTGSSPLHF
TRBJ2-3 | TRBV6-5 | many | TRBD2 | TGTGCCAGCAGCCAAGGACTAGCGGGCCAAGGGAGAGATACGCAGTATTTT | CASSQGLAGQGRDTQYF
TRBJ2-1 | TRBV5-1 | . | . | TGCGCCAGCAGCCTAGAATCGGGGGCCCGCAATGAGCAGTTCTTC | CASSLESGARNEQFF
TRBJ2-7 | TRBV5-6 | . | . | TGTACCAGCAGCCTCGGACACTGCGAGCAGTACTTC | CTSSLGHCEQYF
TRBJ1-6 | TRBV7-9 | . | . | TGTGCCAGCAGCTCGACAGAGTTCTATAATCCACCCCTCCACTTT | CASSSTEFYNPPLHF
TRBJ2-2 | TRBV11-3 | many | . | TGTGCCAGCAGCTCCAGCGGAGGGGATCCCGGGGAGCTGTTTTTT | CASSSSGGDPGELFF
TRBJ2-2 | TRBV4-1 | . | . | TGCGCCAGCAACCAAATTAGCGAGGGGCCCAACACCGGGGAGCTGTTTTTT | CASNQISEGPNTGELFF
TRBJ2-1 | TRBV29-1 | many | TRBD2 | TGCAGCGTTGAAGATAGGGGAGGGGCATGCTGTTTCTTC | CSVEDRGGACCFF
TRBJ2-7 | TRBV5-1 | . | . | TGCGCCAGCAGCTTGGCTCTGTCCGGAGAGCAGTACTTC | CASSLALSGEQYF
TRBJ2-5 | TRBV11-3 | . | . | TGTGCCAGCAGCTTAGCCGGTTTGGAGACCCAGTACTTC | CASSLAGLETQYF
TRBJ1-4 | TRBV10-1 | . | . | TGTGCCAGCAGTGACAGTAATGAAAATCTGTTTTTT | CASSDSNENLFF
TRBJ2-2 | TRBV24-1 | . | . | TGTGCCACCAGTGTCAAAACGGGCGGGGAACTGTTTTTT | CATSVKTGGELFF
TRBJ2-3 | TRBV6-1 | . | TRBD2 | TGTGCCATCAGTTCGGGGGCTAGCGGGGGTGATACGCAGTATTTT | CAISSGASGGDTQYF
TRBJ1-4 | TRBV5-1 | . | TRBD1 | TGCGCCAGCAGCTTGGTGGGACAGGGTTTGAGAACTAATGAAAAACTGTTTTTT | CASSLVGQGLRTNEKLFF
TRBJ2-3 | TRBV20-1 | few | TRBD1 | TGCAGTGCTTCTGCCGGGACAGGGGGAACAGATACGCAGTATTTT | CSASAGTGGTDTQYF
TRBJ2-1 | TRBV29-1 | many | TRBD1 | TGCAGCGTTGAAGTTCCGGGACAGGTCTTTGATGAGCAGTTCTTC | CSVEVPGQVFDEQFF
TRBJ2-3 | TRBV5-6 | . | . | TGTGCCAGCAGCTTGGGTACAGGGCTTACCGGCACAGACACGCAGTATTTT | CASSLGTGLTGTDTQYF
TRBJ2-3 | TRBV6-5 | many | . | TGTGCCAGCAGTTACGGGGCAGGGCTCGTAGATACGCAGTATTTT | CASSYGAGLVDTQYF
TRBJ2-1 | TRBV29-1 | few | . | TGCAGCATGGTGGGTGGGAATGAGCAGTTCTTC | CSMVGGNEQFF
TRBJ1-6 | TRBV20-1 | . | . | TGCGGTGCTAGACAAGTTAATTCATCCCTCCACTTT | CGARQVNSSLHF
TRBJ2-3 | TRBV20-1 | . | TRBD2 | TGCAGCAATTTAGCGGGAGGCACTAGCACAGATACGCAGTATTTT | CSNLAGGTSTDTQYF
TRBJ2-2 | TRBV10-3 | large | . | TGTGCCATCAGTGAGCGGGGATCCGGACCTACGAACACCGGGGAGCTGTTTTTT | CAISERGSGPTNTGELFF